These T cell receptor beta chains were read from a single sample in a study of T cells in localized non-small cell lung cancer. The protocol was immunoSEQ multiplex PCR, while the TCRdb copy is restricted to in-frame clones and leaves out a portion. Among approximately 30,000 clones listed, 87% were seen once. Sample: peripheral blood mononuclear cells, taken before any cancer treatment. All receptors derive from a man aged 35 to 69 with stage III lung adenocarcinoma. CDR3s include the opening cysteine and the closing phenylalanine or tryptophan. Each record gives: clone size, J gene, D gene, V gene, CDR3 DNA, CDR3 protein. A D gene is named only where the DNA matches it firmly. Clone size is not always given. Where it is, it says once, few, many or a class for expanded clones.

.,TRBJ2-2,.,TRBV7-2,TGTGCCAGCAGCTCCACGCCGGGGTTCACCGGGGAGCTGTTTTTT,CASSSTPGFTGELFF
.,TRBJ2-2,.,TRBV5-5,TGTGCCAGCAGCTTGGGGGTGCCGGTGAACACCGGGGAGCTGTTTTTT,CASSLGVPVNTGELFF
.,TRBJ1-1,TRBD1,TRBV9,TGTGCCAGCAGCGTATGGACAGGGGGCAGAGCTTTCTTT,CASSVWTGGRAFF
few,TRBJ1-1,TRBD1,TRBV29-1,TGCAGCGCCCCGGGACAGCTGAACACTGAAGCTTTCTTT,CSAPGQLNTEAFF
.,TRBJ1-4,TRBD1,TRBV28,TGTGCCAGCAGTTTATTCGGGTGGGGACAGTCCATTAATGAAAAACTGTTTTTT,CASSLFGWGQSINEKLFF
.,TRBJ1-1,TRBD1,TRBV29-1,TGCAGCGTCATGCCCCTGGCAGGGGGAAAAGCTTTCTTT,CSVMPLAGGKAFF
.,TRBJ1-3,.,TRBV5-1,TGCGCCAGCAGTGCCGGGCTCTCTGGAAACACCATATATTTT,CASSAGLSGNTIYF
.,TRBJ1-1,.,TRBV28,TGTGCCAGCAGCTCCAGGGTGAGATTGATAGGCACTGAAGCTTTCTTT,CASSSRVRLIGTEAFF
once,TRBJ2-7,.,TRBV20-1,TGCAGTGCTAGCGAGCTCTACGAGCAGTACTTC,CSASELYEQYF
.,TRBJ2-7,TRBD1,TRBV5-1,TGCGCCAGCAGCCAATCCGGGGGACAGGGTAACGAGCAGTACTTC,CASSQSGGQGNEQYF
.,TRBJ2-1,TRBD1,TRBV7-2,TGTGCCAGCAGATATTCCGGGACAGGGAGCTACAATGAGCAGTTCTTC,CASRYSGTGSYNEQFF
.,TRBJ1-5,.,TRBV9,TGTGCCAGCAGCGTAGGCCCCAATCAGCCCCAGCATTTT,CASSVGPNQPQHF
.,TRBJ1-2,.,TRBV5-4,TGTGCCAGCAGCGCGGGGACCGACGCTAACTATGGCTACACCTTC,CASSAGTDANYGYTF
.,TRBJ1-3,TRBD1,TRBV5-5,TGTGCCAGCAGCTCACCCCTAGGGGGCGTGAAGGCTGGAAACACCATATATTTT,CASSSPLGGVKAGNTIYF
.,TRBJ2-6,TRBD1,TRBV14,TGTACCAGCAGCCAAGGGGGCTACTCTGGGGCCAACGTCCTGACTTTC,CTSSQGGYSGANVLTF
.,TRBJ1-4,.,TRBV5-6,TGTGCCAGCAGCACCACAGGTGGTGAGAGACTAAATGAAAAACTGTTTTTT,CASSTTGGERLNEKLFF
.,TRBJ2-2,TRBD2,TRBV28,TGTGCCAGCAGTTTAATGGCGGGGGGGCCCACCGGGGAGCTGTTTTTT,CASSLMAGGPTGELFF
.,TRBJ2-7,.,TRBV6-1,TGTGCCAGCCGCGGACGGTCCTACGAGCAGTACTTC,CASRGRSYEQYF
.,TRBJ1-6,.,TRBV4-3,TGCGCCAGCTCATGGAAGTATAATTCACCCCTCCACTTT,CASSWKYNSPLHF
.,TRBJ1-1,.,TRBV18,TGTGCCAGCGACTCCGGGGGGGGGTCCGTTAGGAACACTGAAGCTTTCTTT,CASDSGGGSVRNTEAFF
.,TRBJ2-5,TRBD2,TRBV5-6,TGCGCCAGCAGCTTGGGCGCGGGGGGAGGGGAGACCCAGTACTTC,CASSLGAGGGETQYF
.,TRBJ2-7,.,TRBV5-1,TGCGCCAGCAGCTTGCCCCAAACAGGGATACCCTACGAGCAGTACTTC,CASSLPQTGIPYEQYF
.,TRBJ2-5,.,TRBV28,TGTGCCAGCAGCCGCCAAGAGACCCAGTACTTC,CASSRQETQYF
once,TRBJ1-5,.,TRBV2,TGTGCCAGCCTGCAGGGGTTACATAGCAATCAGCCCCAGCATTTT,CASLQGLHSNQPQHF
.,TRBJ1-1,TRBD1,TRBV19,TGTGCCAGTAGTCCCGGACAGGGGTGGAACACTGAAGCTTTCTTT,CASSPGQGWNTEAFF
.,TRBJ2-7,.,TRBV27,TGTGCCAGCAGTCAAGAGGGGGGCAAGGACGAGCAGTACTTC,CASSQEGGKDEQYF
.,TRBJ2-2,.,TRBV11-2,TGTGCCAGCAGCCCACAACTAGGGCTTGCCGGGGAGCTGTTTTTT,CASSPQLGLAGELFF
.,TRBJ2-2,TRBD2,TRBV19,TGTGCCAGTAGTATCCGCCTAGCGGGAGACACCGGGGAGCTGTTTTTT,CASSIRLAGDTGELFF
.,TRBJ2-7,TRBD2,TRBV5-4,TGTGCCAGCAGTCGGACTAGCGGGGGACTCTACGAGCAGTACTTC,CASSRTSGGLYEQYF
.,TRBJ2-1,.,TRBV9,TGTGCCAGCAGCGTCTTCGGGGGTAGTCAGTTCTTC,CASSVFGGSQFF
.,TRBJ2-4,TRBD1,TRBV30,TGTGCCTGCCTCGGGACAGGGACAAACATTCAGTACTTC,CACLGTGTNIQYF
.,TRBJ1-1,.,TRBV7-2,TGTGCCAGCAGCGCTGCCATGAGGGGCATGAACACTGAAGCTTTCTTT,CASSAAMRGMNTEAFF
.,TRBJ2-7,TRBD2,TRBV15,TGTGCCACCAGCAGAGGGGGGGAGGGCTACGAGCAGTACTTC,CATSRGGEGYEQYF
.,TRBJ2-3,.,TRBV5-4,TGTGCCAGCAGCTTGACGGGAGATACGCAGTATTTT,CASSLTGDTQYF
.,TRBJ1-1,TRBD1,TRBV4-1,TGCGCCAGCAGCCAAACCCCGGACAGGGGGCGCGGGAGGGGGATTATGAACACTGAAGCTTTCTTT,CASSQTPDRGRGRGIMNTEAFF
few,TRBJ1-3,.,TRBV4-3,TGCGCCAGCAGCCAAGATTTAGTGGGAAGTGAAAACACCATATATTTT,CASSQDLVGSENTIYF
.,TRBJ1-1,.,TRBV10-1,TGCGCCAGCAGTGAGTCGACCGGCGGGAACACTGAAGCTTTCTTT,CASSESTGGNTEAFF
.,TRBJ1-1,.,TRBV11-3,TGTGCCAGCAGCCCGGACAGATGGAGGGACACTGAAGCTTTCTTT,CASSPDRWRDTEAFF
once,TRBJ1-5,.,TRBV19,TGTGCCAGTAGTTGGGACCAATTCAATCAGCCCCAGCATTTT,CASSWDQFNQPQHF
few,TRBJ1-5,TRBD1,TRBV18,TGTGCCAGCTCACCAAAGGGGACAGAGTATAGCAATCAGCCCCAGCATTTT,CASSPKGTEYSNQPQHF
.,TRBJ2-1,TRBD2,TRBV7-8,TGTGCCAGCAGCTCGGGACTAAGCTTTGAGCAGTTCTTC,CASSSGLSFEQFF
.,TRBJ2-7,.,TRBV18,TGTGCCAGCTCACAAACCAGTGGCTACGAGCAGTACTTC,CASSQTSGYEQYF
few,TRBJ1-6,.,TRBV6-4,TGTGCCAGCAGTGACTCCTGGCAGGGCGGCTCACCCCTCCACTTT,CASSDSWQGGSPLHF
.,TRBJ1-1,.,TRBV11-3,TGTGCCAGCAGGACACAGGGAGGGAACACTGAAGCTTTCTTT,CASRTQGGNTEAFF
.,TRBJ1-2,.,TRBV14,TGTGCCAGCAGCCCAGGTGGAGGTGGCTACACCTTC,CASSPGGGGYTF
few,TRBJ1-5,TRBD1,TRBV27,TGTGCCAGCAGTACGACGGGACAGGGGGCCGGTCAGCCCCAGCATTTT,CASSTTGQGAGQPQHF
.,TRBJ2-1,.,TRBV9,TGTGCCAGCAGCGGGATAACCTCCTACAATGAGCAGTTCTTC,CASSGITSYNEQFF
.,TRBJ2-7,TRBD1,TRBV30,TGTGCCGCCGGGACAGAACCCTACGAGCAGTACTTC,CAAGTEPYEQYF
few,TRBJ1-6,.,TRBV2,TGTGCCAGCACCAGGGACTCGAACCGATCGGGGCTCCACTTT,CASTRDSNRSGLHF
.,TRBJ2-7,.,TRBV7-2,TGTGCCAGCAGCTTTCGACGGGAAACCTACGAGCAGTACTTC,CASSFRRETYEQYF
.,TRBJ2-7,.,TRBV15,TGTGCCACCAGCAGAGGTCAGTTCGGGACCTTGGGGGAGCAGTACTTC,CATSRGQFGTLGEQYF